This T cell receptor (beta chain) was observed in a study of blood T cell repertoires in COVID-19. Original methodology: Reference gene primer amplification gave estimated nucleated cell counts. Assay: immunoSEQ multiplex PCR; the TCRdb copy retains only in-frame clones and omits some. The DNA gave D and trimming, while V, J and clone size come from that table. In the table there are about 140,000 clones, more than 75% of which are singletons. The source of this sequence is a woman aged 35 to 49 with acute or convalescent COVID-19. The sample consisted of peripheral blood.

CDR3 loop: CASSQTVNYGYTF. The CDR3 nucleotides read TGTGCCAGCAGTCAAACAGTGAACTATGGCTACACCTTC. The V gene is TRBV6-4, the J gene TRBJ1-2; D ambiguous. Germline CDR1 reads MRHNA; CDR2 reads SNTAGT. V lost 5 bases and J lost 2, with 9 bases in between. This CDR3 has 13 amino acids.